The present TCR beta chain was sequenced within a study of Ad26.COV2.S vaccination and SARS-CoV-2 variants. In the study overall: The trial was COV1001 and the donor's arm was Ad26.COV2.S. Dosing was one shot or two shots 56 days apart. Study-level results: Once vaccination had occurred, spike-specific CD8+ and CD4+ T cell responses reportedly showed substantial breadth. Possible underestimation of total T cell responses by the TCR breadth and depth analyses was noted.

The V and J ends lost 0 bases and 1 base respectively, with 9 bases between them. Germline-derived CDR1 and CDR2 are MNHEY and SVGEGT. This CDR3 contains 15 residues. This clone was found once. The antigen is undetermined. Repertoires were generated with immunoSEQ multiplex PCR, while TCRdb's copy carries only in-frame clones and drops some. The sample shows some 420,000 clones, roughly 88% of them seen only once. Treatment given: 19 received Ad26.COV2.S at low or high dose, single or two shots; 5 received placebo; per-sample allocation not given. At day 63 after the first vaccine or placebo injection, samples were drawn.

The rearrangement joins TRBV6-2 or TRBV6-3 to TRBJ1-1, with D tentatively TRBD1 (5 bases). This clonotype was obtained from a person aged 18-65 years who received the Ad26.COV2.S COVID-19 vaccine or a placebo. The sample was peripheral blood, taken in a trial of Ad26.COV2.S vaccine versus placebo. The CDR3 protein is CASSYSRGENTEAFF. The CDR3 DNA sequence: TGTGCCAGCAGTTACTCGAGAGGGGAGAACACTGAAGCTTTCTTT.